The clone carrying this TCR beta chain was seen more than once but under ten times. The CDR3 covers 12 residues. V was clipped by 4 bases and J by 4 bases; unmatched bases: 0. CDR1 and CDR2 (germline): SQVTM, ANQGSEA. TCRdb re-analysed the RT-PCR reads in MiXCR, keeping a single row per CDR3 protein. The sample lists about 700,000 distinct CDR3 sequences; 13% to 15% were seen once. The TCR sequence derives from a female donor in good health, serving as a healthy control. The chain carries TRBV29-1 and TRBJ1-2; 10 bases align to TRBD1. The source material was memory CD4+ T cells from blood. CDR3 sequence: CSVGDRGYGYTF. CDR3 coding DNA: TGCAGCGTTGGGGACAGGGGCTATGGCTACACCTTC.